Given below is one TCR beta chain in context. V lost 4 bases and J lost 5, with 13 bases in between. The germline V gene encodes CDR1 SGHRS and CDR2 YFSETQ. The CDR3 runs to 14 residues. The data were taken from a study of blood T cell repertoires in COVID-19. At the level of the study: Donors in the United States, Italy and Spain gave samples during acute or convalescent COVID-19. PBMCs, B-cell-depleted T cells, or T cells were the source of the cDNA or gDNA that made up the material.

Sequencing used immunoSEQ multiplex PCR; TCRdb keeps in-frame clones, though not all of them. This sample has 300,000 to 500,000 clones, with roughly 90% found just once. Sequenced sample: PBMCs or T cells enriched from blood (not recorded which). The origin of this receptor is a woman aged 25-40 years with acute COVID-19. The chain couples TRBV5-1 to TRBJ1-5; D is perhaps TRBD1 (6 bases). The CDR3 loop is CASSPRGGHQPQHF. In nucleotides, the CDR3 is TGCGCCAGCAGCCCTAGGGGGGGGCATCAGCCCCAGCATTTT.